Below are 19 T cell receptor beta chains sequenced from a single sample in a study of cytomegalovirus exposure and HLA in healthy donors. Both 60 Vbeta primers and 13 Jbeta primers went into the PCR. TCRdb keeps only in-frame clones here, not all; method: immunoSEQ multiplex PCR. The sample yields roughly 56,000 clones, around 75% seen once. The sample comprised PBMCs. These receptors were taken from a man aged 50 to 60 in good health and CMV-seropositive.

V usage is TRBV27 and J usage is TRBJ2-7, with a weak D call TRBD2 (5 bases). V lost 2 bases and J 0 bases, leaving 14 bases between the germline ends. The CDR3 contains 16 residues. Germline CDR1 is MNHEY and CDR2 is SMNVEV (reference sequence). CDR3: CASSLGPGSTSYEQYF. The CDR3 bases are TGTGCCAGCAGTTTAGGTCCGGGGTCGACCTCCTACGAGCAGTACTTC.

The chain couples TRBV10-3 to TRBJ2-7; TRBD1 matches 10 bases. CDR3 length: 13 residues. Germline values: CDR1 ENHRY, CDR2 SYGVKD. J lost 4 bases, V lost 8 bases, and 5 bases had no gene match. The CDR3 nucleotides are TGTGCCATCGGACAGGGGGGTGAGTACGAGCAGTACTTC. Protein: CAIGQGGEYEQYF.

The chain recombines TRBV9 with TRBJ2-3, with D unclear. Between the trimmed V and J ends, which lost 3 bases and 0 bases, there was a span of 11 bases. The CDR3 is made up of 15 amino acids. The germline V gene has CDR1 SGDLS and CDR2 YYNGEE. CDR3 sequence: CASSAQLTSTDTQYF. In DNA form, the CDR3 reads TGTGCCAGCAGCGCACAGCTTACTAGCACAGATACGCAGTATTTT.

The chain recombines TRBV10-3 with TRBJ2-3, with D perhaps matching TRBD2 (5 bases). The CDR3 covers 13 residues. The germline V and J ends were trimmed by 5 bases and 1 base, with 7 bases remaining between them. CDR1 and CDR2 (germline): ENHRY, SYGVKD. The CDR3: CAISSGGTDTQYF. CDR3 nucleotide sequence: TGTGCCATCAGTTCCGGGGGCACAGATACGCAGTATTTT.

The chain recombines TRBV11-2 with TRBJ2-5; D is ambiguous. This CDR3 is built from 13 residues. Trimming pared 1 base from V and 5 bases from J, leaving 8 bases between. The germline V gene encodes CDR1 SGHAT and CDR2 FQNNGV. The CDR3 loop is CASSLVRSETQYF. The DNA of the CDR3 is TGTGCCAGCAGCTTAGTACGGTCGGAGACCCAGTACTTC. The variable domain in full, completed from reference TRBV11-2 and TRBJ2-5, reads EAGVAQSPRYKIIEKRQSVAFWCNPISGHATLYWYQQILGQGPKLLIQFQNNGVVDDSQLPKDRFSAERLKGVDSTLKIQPAKLEDSAVYLCASSLVRSETQYFGPGTRLLVL.

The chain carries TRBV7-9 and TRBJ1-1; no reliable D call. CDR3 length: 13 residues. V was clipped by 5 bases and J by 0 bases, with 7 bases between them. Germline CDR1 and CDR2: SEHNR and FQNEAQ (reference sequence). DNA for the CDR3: TGTGCCAGCAGCCCTAGGATGAACACTGAAGCTTTCTTT. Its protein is CASSPRMNTEAFF.

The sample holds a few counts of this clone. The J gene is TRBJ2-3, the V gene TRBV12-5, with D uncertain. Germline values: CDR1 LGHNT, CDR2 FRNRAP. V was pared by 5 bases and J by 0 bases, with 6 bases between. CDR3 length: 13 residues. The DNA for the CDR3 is TGTGCTAGTGGTCTTACTAGCACAGATACGCAGTATTTT. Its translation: CASGLTSTDTQYF.

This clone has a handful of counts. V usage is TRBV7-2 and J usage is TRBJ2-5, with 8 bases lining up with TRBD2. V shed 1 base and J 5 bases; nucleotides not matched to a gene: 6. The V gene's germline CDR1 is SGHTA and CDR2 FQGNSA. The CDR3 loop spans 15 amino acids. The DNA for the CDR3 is TGTGCCAGCAGCTTAGTCGGGGGGGCCGTGGAGACCCAGTACTTC. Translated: CASSLVGGAVETQYF.

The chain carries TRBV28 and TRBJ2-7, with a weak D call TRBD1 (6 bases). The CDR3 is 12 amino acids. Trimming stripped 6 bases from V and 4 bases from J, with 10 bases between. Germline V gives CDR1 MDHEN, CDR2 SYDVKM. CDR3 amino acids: CASRVRGYEQYF. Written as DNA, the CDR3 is TGTGCCAGCAGGGTTAGGGGGTACGAGCAGTACTTC.

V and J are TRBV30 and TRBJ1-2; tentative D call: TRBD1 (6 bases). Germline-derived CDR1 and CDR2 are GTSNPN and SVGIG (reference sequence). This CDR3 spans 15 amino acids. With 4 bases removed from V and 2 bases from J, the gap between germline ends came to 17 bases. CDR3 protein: CAWMSIRTDNYGYTF. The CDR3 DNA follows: TGTGCCTGGATGTCAATACGGACAGACAACTATGGCTACACCTTC.

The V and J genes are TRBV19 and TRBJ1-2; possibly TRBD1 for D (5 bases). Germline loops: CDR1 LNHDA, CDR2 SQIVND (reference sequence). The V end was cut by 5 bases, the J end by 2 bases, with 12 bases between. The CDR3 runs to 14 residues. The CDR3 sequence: CASSVGQMNYGYTF. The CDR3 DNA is TGTGCCAGTAGTGTCGGACAAATGAACTATGGCTACACCTTC.

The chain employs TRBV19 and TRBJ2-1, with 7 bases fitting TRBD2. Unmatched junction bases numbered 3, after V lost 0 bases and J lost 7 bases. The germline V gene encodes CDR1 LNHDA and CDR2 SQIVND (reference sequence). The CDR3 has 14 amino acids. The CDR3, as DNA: TGTGCCAGTAGTATAGATCTTAGCGGGAATGAGCAGTTCTTC. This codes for CASSIDLSGNEQFF.

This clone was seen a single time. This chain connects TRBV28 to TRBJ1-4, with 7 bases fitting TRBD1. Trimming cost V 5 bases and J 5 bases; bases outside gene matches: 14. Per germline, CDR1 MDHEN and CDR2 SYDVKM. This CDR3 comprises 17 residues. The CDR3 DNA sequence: TGTGCCAGCAGTCCCTACCCGAAGGGACAGTACAATGAAAAACTGTTTTTT. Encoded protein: CASSPYPKGQYNEKLFF. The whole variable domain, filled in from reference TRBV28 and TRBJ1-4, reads DVKVTQSSRYLVKRTGEKVFLECVQDMDHENMFWYRQDPGLGLRLIYFSYDVKMKEKGDIPEGYSVSREKKERFSLILESASTNQTSMYLCASSPYPKGQYNEKLFFGSGTQLSVL.

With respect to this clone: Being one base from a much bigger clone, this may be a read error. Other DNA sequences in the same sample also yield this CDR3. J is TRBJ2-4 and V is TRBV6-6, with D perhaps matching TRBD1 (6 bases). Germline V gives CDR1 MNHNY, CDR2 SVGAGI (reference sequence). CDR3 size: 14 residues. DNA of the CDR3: TGTGCTAGCAGCCCGGGACCCGACAGGTACATTCAGTACTTC. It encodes CASSPGPDRYIQYF.

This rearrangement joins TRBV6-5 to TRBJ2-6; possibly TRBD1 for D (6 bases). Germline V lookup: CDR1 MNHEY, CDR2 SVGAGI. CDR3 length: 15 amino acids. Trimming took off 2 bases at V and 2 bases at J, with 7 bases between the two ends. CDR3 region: CASSYRTAGANVLTF. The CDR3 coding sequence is TGTGCCAGCAGTTACCGGACAGCTGGGGCCAACGTCCTGACTTTC.

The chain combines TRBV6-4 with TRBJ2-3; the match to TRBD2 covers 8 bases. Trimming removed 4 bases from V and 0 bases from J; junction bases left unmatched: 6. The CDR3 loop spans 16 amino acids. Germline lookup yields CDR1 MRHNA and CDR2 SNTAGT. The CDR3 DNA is TGTGCCAGCAGTGTTAGCGGGGCGGTAAGCACAGATACGCAGTATTTT. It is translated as CASSVSGAVSTDTQYF.

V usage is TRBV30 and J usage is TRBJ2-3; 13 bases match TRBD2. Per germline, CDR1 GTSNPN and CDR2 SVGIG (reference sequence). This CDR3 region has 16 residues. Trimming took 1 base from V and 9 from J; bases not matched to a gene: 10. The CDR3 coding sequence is TGTGCCTGGAGTGAAGGACTAGCGGGAGTAGGGGTGACGCAGTATTTT. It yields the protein CAWSEGLAGVGVTQYF.

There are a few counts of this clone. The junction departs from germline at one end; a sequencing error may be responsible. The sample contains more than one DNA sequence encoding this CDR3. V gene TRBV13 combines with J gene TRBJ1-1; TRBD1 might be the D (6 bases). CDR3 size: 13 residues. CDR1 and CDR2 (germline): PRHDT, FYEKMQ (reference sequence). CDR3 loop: CDSRQAPTSEAFF. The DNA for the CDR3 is TGTGACAGCAGACAGGCCCCTACCTCTGAAGCTTTCTTT.

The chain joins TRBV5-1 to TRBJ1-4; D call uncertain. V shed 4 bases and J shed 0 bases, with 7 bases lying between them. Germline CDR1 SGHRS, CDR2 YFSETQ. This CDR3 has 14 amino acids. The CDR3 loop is CASSGTATNEKLFF. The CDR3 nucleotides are TGCGCCAGCAGCGGAACAGCAACTAATGAAAAACTGTTTTTT. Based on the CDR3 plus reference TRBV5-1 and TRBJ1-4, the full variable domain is KAGVTQTPRYLIKTRGQQVTLSCSPISGHRSVSWYQQTPGQGLQFLFEYFSETQRNKGNFPGRFSGRQFSNSRSEMNVSTLELGDSALYLCASSGTATNEKLFFGSGTQLSVL.